Below, 22 T cell receptor beta chains from the same sample are listed, as sequenced in a study of cytomegalovirus exposure and HLA in healthy donors. The study ran its PCR with 60 Vbeta and 13 Jbeta primers. Some clones are missing from TCRdb's copy, which holds only in-frame ones; the method was immunoSEQ multiplex PCR. The sample yields more than 130,000 clones, roughly three quarters seen once. The specimen sequenced was PBMCs. Every receptor here comes from a woman between 50 and 59 years old in good health and CMV-seronegative.

The chain has TRBV19 and TRBJ2-3; the D gene is possibly TRBD1 (8 bases). Germline CDR1 is LNHDA and CDR2 is SQIVND (reference sequence). The CDR3 contains 15 residues. Trimming removed 1 base from V and 6 bases from J, with 14 bases in between. DNA for the CDR3: TGTGCCAGTAGTATAGCCGACAGGGGAGGGGATACGCAGTATTTT. As protein: CASSIADRGGDTQYF.

The chain uses TRBV6-1 and TRBJ1-3; the D is unclear. V gave up 7 bases and J gave up 4 bases, with 8 bases separating them. Per germline, CDR1 MNHNS and CDR2 SASEGT. The CDR3 length is 12 residues. The CDR3 nucleotides read TGTGCCAGCACCTTACAAGGAAACACCATATATTTT. The encoded protein is CASTLQGNTIYF.

The chain links TRBV7-9 to TRBJ1-3, with TRBD1 identical over 8 bases. This CDR3 is 15 amino acids long. The V gene end was trimmed by 5 bases and the J gene end by 4 bases; junction bases not matched to a gene: 7. CDR1 SEHNR and CDR2 FQNEAQ come from the germline V gene (reference sequence). The CDR3 loop is CASSPHRGLGNTIYF. As DNA, the CDR3 is TGTGCCAGCAGCCCGCACAGGGGGTTGGGAAACACCATATATTTT.

The CDR3 region is CASSPTGNQPQHF. CDR3 nucleotide sequence: TGTGCCAGCAGCCCTACGGGAAATCAGCCCCAGCATTTT. The chain employs TRBV6-1 and TRBJ1-5; D uncertain. V was pared by 6 bases and J by 4 bases, with 10 bases between. Germline V gene sequence: CDR1 MNHNS, CDR2 SASEGT. The CDR3 has 13 residues.

The chain couples TRBV2 to TRBJ2-3; 7 bases are a match to TRBD2. Germline assignment: CDR1 SNHLY and CDR2 FYNNEI. The CDR3 has 14 amino acids. J gave up 0 bases and V 6 bases, and 3 bases lay outside the gene matches. As DNA, the CDR3 is TGTGCCAGCAGGGGGGGGGTGAGCACAGATACGCAGTATTTT. It specifies CASRGGVSTDTQYF.

The rearrangement uses TRBV5-6 and TRBJ2-7; TRBD1 might be the D (5 bases). The CDR3 extends over 14 amino acids. Germline V gives CDR1 SGHDT, CDR2 YYEEEE. V was clipped by 0 bases and J by 0 bases, with 7 bases between them. Written as DNA, the CDR3 is TGTGCCAGCAGCTTGGGCCAGGGCTCCTACGAGCAGTACTTC. This sequence encodes CASSLGQGSYEQYF.

With regard to this clone: Other DNA sequences in this specimen translate into the identical CDR3. The chain links TRBV7-2 to TRBJ1-1, with D maybe TRBD1 (5 bases). CDR3 length: 14 residues. Per germline, CDR1 SGHTA and CDR2 FQGNSA. V was cut by 4 bases and J by 8 bases, with 17 bases left in between. CDR3 nucleotides: TGTGCCAGCAGCTGGCCAGGGCGAGGCACCGAAGCTTTCTTT. It translates to CASSWPGRGTEAFF.

This clone was seen only a few times. The chain joins TRBV6-5 to TRBJ2-1; 12 nucleotides line up with TRBD2. This CDR3 comprises 15 residues. Trimming removed 2 bases from V and 9 bases from J; junction bases left unmatched: 5. Germline-derived CDR1 and CDR2 are MNHEY and SVGAGI. The CDR3 DNA reads TGTGCCAGCAGTTACGAGACTAGCGGGGGCTTTGAGCAGTTCTTC. Residues: CASSYETSGGFEQFF.

This clone was counted many times. The V call is TRBV27, the J call TRBJ1-6; 11 nucleotides match TRBD1. Per the germline V gene, CDR1 is MNHEY and CDR2 is SMNVEV (reference sequence). The CDR3 is 17 amino acids. J was trimmed by 5 bases and V by 3 bases; bases with no gene match: 6. CDR3 sequence: CASSFPGTGGDNSPLHF. DNA for the CDR3: TGTGCCAGCAGTTTTCCGGGGACAGGGGGAGATAATTCACCCCTCCACTTT.

V is TRBV19 and J is TRBJ2-5, with TRBD1 matching over 9 bases. CDR3 length: 13 residues. The V and J ends lost 10 bases and 4 bases, in that order; junction bases with no gene match: 7. The germline V gene encodes CDR1 LNHDA and CDR2 SQIVND (reference sequence). The CDR3 spells CATNDRGAETQYF. In DNA form, the CDR3 reads TGTGCCACCAACGACAGGGGGGCAGAGACCCAGTACTTC.

The J gene is TRBJ1-4, the V gene TRBV7-2; 9 bases agree with TRBD1. The CDR3 runs to 16 residues. Germline trimming cut 4 bases from V and 3 bases from J; bases unmatched to any gene: 6. Germline V gene lookup returns CDR1 SGHTA and CDR2 FQGNSA. The CDR3 reads CASSYQQGAANEKLFF. The CDR3 DNA follows: TGTGCCAGCAGCTACCAACAGGGGGCAGCTAATGAAAAACTGTTTTTT.

The J gene is TRBJ1-3, the V gene TRBV29-1; 10 nucleotides align to TRBD1. This CDR3 contains 15 residues. Unmatched junction bases numbered 8, after V lost 2 bases and J lost 7 bases. From germline, CDR1 is SQVTM and CDR2 ANQGSEA. DNA of the CDR3: TGCAGCGTTGAAAGGTTGGGGACAGGGGATAACACCATATATTTT. The encoded protein is CSVERLGTGDNTIYF.

This clone was counted ten times or more. The chain uses TRBV6-1 and TRBJ2-3, with 11 bases fitting TRBD2. The CDR3 covers 15 residues. V was pared by 3 bases and J by 4 bases, with 3 bases of the junction left unmatched. Germline V gene lookup returns CDR1 MNHNS and CDR2 SASEGT. The DNA of the CDR3 is TGTGCCAGCAGTGATAGCGGGGGGGCGGCAGATACGCAGTATTTT. Protein sequence: CASSDSGGAADTQYF.

This clone was detected once. This chain joins TRBV27 and TRBJ2-2; tentative D call: TRBD1 (6 bases). This CDR3 has 16 amino acids. The V gene's germline CDR1 is MNHEY and CDR2 SMNVEV (reference sequence). V was pared by 7 bases and J by 1 base, with 16 bases between. This chain's CDR3 is CASTFAGTLNTGELFF. CDR3 coding DNA: TGTGCCAGCACCTTTGCCGGGACATTGAACACCGGGGAGCTGTTTTTT.

The gene calls are TRBV5-6 and TRBJ2-1; possible D gene TRBD1, 5 bases. The ends were cut back, 4 bases at V and 4 bases at J, with 12 bases in the middle. In germline, CDR1 is SGHDT, CDR2 YYEEEE. This CDR3 spans 14 amino acids. This CDR3 reads CASSLSTVYNEQFF. The CDR3 DNA follows: TGTGCCAGCAGCCTATCGACAGTTTACAATGAGCAGTTCTTC.

The J gene is TRBJ1-5, the V gene TRBV6-4; the match to TRBD1 covers 10 bases. The CDR3 runs to 15 residues. V shed 5 bases, J shed 1 base, and the junction held 2 bases outside the gene matches. Germline CDR1 and CDR2: MRHNA and SNTAGT. Here the CDR3 reads CASSPTGGSNQPQHF. In nucleotides, the CDR3 is TGTGCCAGCAGTCCGACAGGGGGCAGCAATCAGCCCCAGCATTTT.

The J gene is TRBJ1-5, the V gene TRBV19; D not certain. Germline values: CDR1 LNHDA, CDR2 SQIVND (reference sequence). V dropped 9 bases and J dropped 10 bases, with 19 bases sitting between them. The CDR3 is made up of 13 amino acids. In nucleotides, the CDR3 is TGTGCCAGGCAATGGGCAGAACAACCCCCCCAGCATTTT. Translating gives CARQWAEQPPQHF. The whole variable domain, remainder taken from reference TRBV19 and TRBJ1-5, is DGGITQSPKYLFRKEGQNVTLSCEQNLNHDAMYWYRQDPGQGLRLIYYSQIVNDFQKGDIAEGYSVSREKKESFPLTVTSAQKNPTAFYLCARQWAEQPPQHFGDGTRLSIL.

This clone has only a few counts. Here the CDR3 reads CASSNGRRGGDYNEQFF. CDR3 bases: TGTGCCAGCAGCAATGGTCGACGGGGGGGCGATTACAATGAGCAGTTCTTC. This rearrangement joins TRBV5-6 to TRBJ2-1, with 8 positions matching TRBD2. The V gene end was trimmed by 4 bases and the J gene end by 4 bases; junction bases not matched to a gene: 13. The CDR3 has 17 residues. Per the germline V gene, CDR1 is SGHDT and CDR2 is YYEEEE.

The V and J genes are TRBV7-3 and TRBJ1-1; tentatively, D is TRBD1 (5 bases). V was shortened by 5 bases and J by 4 bases, with 17 bases between the two germline ends. Per the germline V gene, CDR1 is SGHTA and CDR2 is FQGTGA. The CDR3 consists of 15 residues. This chain's CDR3 is CASSMGIGVGTEAFF. The CDR3 coding sequence is TGTGCCAGCAGCATGGGGATAGGGGTGGGCACTGAAGCTTTCTTT.

The chain couples TRBV4-2 to TRBJ2-7, with TRBD2 as a possible D gene (6 bases). Deletions cut 4 bases from V and 3 bases from J, with 13 bases between. This CDR3 is built from 14 residues. CDR1 and CDR2 (germline): LGHNA, YNFKEQ. The CDR3 DNA is TGTGCCAGCAGCCGAGGGCTGGAGGGCTACGAGCAGTACTTC. Translation gives CASSRGLEGYEQYF.

This clone was recorded once. Other DNA sequences in the same sample also yield this CDR3. V and J are TRBV28 and TRBJ1-1, with TRBD1 matching over 7 bases. Germline CDR1 reads MDHEN; CDR2 reads SYDVKM. The ends lost 6 bases at V and 0 bases at J; junction bases unmatched: 7. The CDR3 totals 15 residues. The CDR3 region is CASSPPTGLNTEAFF. The CDR3 coding sequence is TGTGCCAGCAGCCCCCCGACAGGGTTGAACACTGAAGCTTTCTTT.

The V gene is TRBV29-1, the J gene TRBJ2-3, with TRBD1 matching 9 bases. CDR3 length: 15 amino acids. Germline trimming cut 7 bases from V and 0 bases from J; bases unmatched to any gene: 8. Germline V gene data show CDR1 as SQVTM and CDR2 as ANQGSEA. For the CDR3, the DNA is TGCAGCGCCCGGGACAGGGTCCAAAGCACAGATACGCAGTATTTT. Translated: CSARDRVQSTDTQYF.